These 29 T cell receptor beta chains originate from one sample sequenced in a study of shared clonotypes between healthy human individuals. Profiling relied on immunoSEQ multiplex PCR, and the TCRdb table lists in-frame clones only, not all of them. Of 550,000 to 700,000 clones in the sample, more than 70% were seen once. Sequencing input: memory CD4+ T cells sorted from blood. The subset was: CD45RA-negative fraction. The source of these receptors is a woman aged 25 to 39 in good health.

Remarks on this clone: This sample includes further DNA sequences coding for the same CDR3. The genes are TRBV27 and TRBJ2-1; D tentatively reads TRBD1 or TRBD2 (5 bases each). The CDR3 sequence is 13 residues long. Germline V gene lookup returns CDR1 MNHEY and CDR2 SMNVEV (reference sequence). V was shortened by 0 bases and J by 8 bases, with 8 bases between the two germline ends. In nucleotides, the CDR3 is TGTGCCAGCAGTTTATCGAGGGGTGATGAGCAGTTCTTC. Translated, it gives CASSLSRGDEQFF.

The chain recombines TRBV4-1 with TRBJ1-2; 7 nucleotides match TRBD1. The CDR3 has 14 residues. Germline values: CDR1 MGHRA, CDR2 YSYEKL. Trimming removed 4 bases from V and 7 bases from J; junction bases left unmatched: 9. CDR3 nucleotide sequence: TGCGCCAGCAGCCGCCCCGGGACAGTGTTTGGCTACACCTTC. Amino acid sequence: CASSRPGTVFGYTF.

The chain combines TRBV9 with TRBJ2-6; 7 positions match TRBD1. The CDR3 spans 18 residues. V dropped 3 bases and J dropped 0; count of bases not matched to a gene: 9. Germline V gene sequence: CDR1 SGDLS, CDR2 YYNGEE. The CDR3 region is CASSDQTGRSSGANVLTF. The CDR3 DNA reads as TGTGCCAGCAGCGATCAGACAGGGAGAAGCTCTGGGGCCAACGTCCTGACTTTC.

The chain links TRBV27 to TRBJ2-3; 7 bases are a match to TRBD2. The length of the CDR3 is 15 residues. Germline V gene lookup returns CDR1 MNHEY and CDR2 SMNVEV (reference sequence). The trim removed 2 bases at V and 5 bases at J, leaving 7 bases unmatched. This chain's CDR3 is CASSLGRGSVDTQYF. CDR3 DNA sequence: TGTGCCAGCAGTTTAGGTCGCGGGAGTGTAGATACGCAGTATTTT.

The V and J genes are TRBV21-1 and TRBJ2-3; the table names TRBD2, a call not compared with the DNA. TRBV21-1 is marked as a pseudogene. The length of the CDR3 is 16 residues. CDR3 amino acids: CASSTQPSGNEGTQYF. The CDR3 DNA is TGTGCCAGCAGCACCCAACCTAGCGGGAATGAAGGTACGCAGTATTTT.

In the case of this clone: This clone may be a read error of a much larger clone one base away. The V gene is TRBV19, the J gene TRBJ2-3; no reliable D call. V was shortened by 4 bases and J by 5 bases, with 4 bases between the two germline ends. CDR1 LNHDA and CDR2 SQIVND come from the germline V gene (reference sequence). The CDR3 runs 11 residues. The CDR3 DNA is TGTGCCAGTAGTAACCAAGATACGCAGTATTTT. It encodes CASSNQDTQYF.

As for this clone: This sample also contains other DNA sequences that code for the same CDR3. The rearrangement links TRBV7-2 to TRBJ1-5; 8 bases fit TRBD1. This CDR3 has 15 amino acids. The germline V gene encodes CDR1 SGHTA and CDR2 FQGNSA. The V segment lost 3 bases and the J segment 3 bases; nucleotides outside the gene matches: 4. As DNA, the CDR3 is TGTGCCAGCAGCTTCGGACAGGGACTCAATCAGCCCCAGCATTTT. Translated: CASSFGQGLNQPQHF.

J is TRBJ2-5 and V is TRBV28, with D hard to call. The germline V gene has CDR1 MDHEN and CDR2 SYDVKM. Trimming pared 3 bases from V and 0 bases from J, leaving 11 bases between. The CDR3 spans 15 residues. The DNA of the CDR3 is TGTGCCAGCAGTTTCAGGCCGCGAAACCAAGAGACCCAGTACTTC. Amino acid sequence: CASSFRPRNQETQYF.

The chain links TRBV5-1 to TRBJ1-3, with D maybe TRBD1 (6 bases). Per germline, CDR1 SGHRS and CDR2 YFSETQ. The CDR3 has 14 amino acids. Trimming stripped 5 bases from V and 4 bases from J, with 13 bases between. Written as DNA, the CDR3 is TGCGCCAGCAGTTCAGGGGCGCCCGGAAACACCATATATTTT. Encoded protein: CASSSGAPGNTIYF.

The chain couples TRBV6-6 to TRBJ1-4; D not certain. Trimming removed 8 bases from V and 1 base from J, with 14 bases in between. The CDR3 sequence is 15 residues long. The V gene's germline CDR1 is MNHNY and CDR2 SVGAGI (reference sequence). Here the CDR3 DNA reads TGTGCCAGCGCGGGGATGGGGTTAACTAATGAAAAACTGTTTTTT. Protein product: CASAGMGLTNEKLFF.

CDR3 in amino acids: CASRIGGGTEAFF. CDR3 nucleotide sequence: TGTGCCAGCAGAATAGGGGGCGGCACTGAAGCTTTCTTT. The chain has TRBV5-6 and TRBJ1-1, with 7 bases aligning to TRBD1. The length of the CDR3 is 13 residues. Germline values: CDR1 SGHDT, CDR2 YYEEEE. The J segment lost 4 bases and the V segment lost 5 bases, leaving 5 bases of the junction unmatched. Looking up the rest from reference TRBV5-6 and TRBJ1-1 gives the full variable domain: DAGVTQSPTHLIKTRGQQVTLRCSPKSGHDTVSWYQQALGQGPQFIFQYYEEEERQRGNFPDRFSGHQFPNYSSELNVNALLLGDSALYLCASRIGGGTEAFFGQGTRLTVV.

V usage is TRBV19 and J usage is TRBJ2-1; 12 nucleotides match TRBD2. CDR3 length: 13 residues. CDR1 and CDR2 from the germline V gene are LNHDA and SQIVND (reference sequence). The CDR3 loop reads CGTSGMSNNEQFF. The CDR3 region has the DNA TGTGGGACTAGCGGGATGTCGAACAATGAGCAGTTCTTC.

The rearrangement uses TRBV5-1 and TRBJ1-5; a possible D gene is TRBD1 (5 bases). This CDR3 has 15 amino acids. V lost 4 bases and J lost 0, with 11 bases in between. The germline V gene encodes CDR1 SGHRS and CDR2 YFSETQ. CDR3 amino acids: CASSPGHVSNQPQHF. CDR3 DNA: TGCGCCAGCAGCCCAGGACACGTTAGCAATCAGCCCCAGCATTTT. Using reference TRBV5-1 and TRBJ1-5 for the parts outside the CDR3, the full variable domain is KAGVTQTPRYLIKTRGQQVTLSCSPISGHRSVSWYQQTPGQGLQFLFEYFSETQRNKGNFPGRFSGRQFSNSRSEMNVSTLELGDSALYLCASSPGHVSNQPQHFGDGTRLSIL.

On this clone itself: Additional DNA sequences in this sample encode the identical CDR3. This chain joins TRBV5-1 and TRBJ2-1; possible D gene TRBD2, 5 bases. The V gene's germline CDR1 is SGHRS and CDR2 YFSETQ. Trimming pared 0 bases from V and 4 bases from J, leaving 11 bases between. The CDR3 length is 15 residues. This CDR3 is CASSLASGSYNEQFF. The CDR3 DNA is TGCGCCAGCAGCTTGGCCTCGGGGTCTTACAATGAGCAGTTCTTC.

The rearrangement uses TRBV5-1 and TRBJ2-7; 12 nucleotides agree with TRBD2. The J segment lost 0 bases and the V segment lost 4 bases, leaving 8 bases of the junction unmatched. The CDR3 is 17 residues long. Germline lookup yields CDR1 SGHRS and CDR2 YFSETQ. The CDR3 reads CASSRGTSGFSSYEQYF. The CDR3 DNA reads TGCGCCAGCAGCCGCGGGACTAGCGGGTTTAGCTCCTACGAGCAGTACTTC.

V and J are TRBV9 and TRBJ1-6, with 7 bases fitting TRBD1. V lost 0 bases, J lost 5 bases, and 2 bases stayed unmatched. This CDR3 is 15 amino acids long. Germline CDR1 and CDR2: SGDLS and YYNGEE. The CDR3 DNA reads as TGTGCCAGCAGCGTAGGAGGGGGCGATAATTCACCCCTCCACTTT. The encoded protein is CASSVGGGDNSPLHF.

The CDR3 nucleotides read TGTGCCAGTAGTTGGCAGATACTTAGCAATCAGCCCCAGCATTTT. This encodes CASSWQILSNQPQHF. V gene TRBV19 combines with J gene TRBJ1-5; no clear D gene. Trimming pared 5 bases from V and 0 bases from J, leaving 11 bases between. The CDR3 covers 15 residues. The V gene's germline CDR1 is LNHDA and CDR2 SQIVND (reference sequence). Full variable domain (missing parts from reference TRBV19 and TRBJ1-5): DGGITQSPKYLFRKEGQNVTLSCEQNLNHDAMYWYRQDPGQGLRLIYYSQIVNDFQKGDIAEGYSVSREKKESFPLTVTSAQKNPTAFYLCASSWQILSNQPQHFGDGTRLSIL.

This clone has more than one count but fewer than ten. This chain uses TRBV6-4 with TRBJ2-1; 9 positions match TRBD2. The CDR3 loop spans 16 amino acids. Trimming took 2 bases from V and 7 from J; bases not matched to a gene: 9. Germline V gene sequence: CDR1 MRHNA, CDR2 SNTAGT. In DNA, the CDR3 is TGTGCCAGCAGTGACCTGTCCGCGGGAGGGAGGAATGAGCAGTTCTTC. Translated: CASSDLSAGGRNEQFF.

This clone has only a few counts. The chain couples TRBV6-5 to TRBJ1-1, with 7 bases that match TRBD1. This CDR3 comprises 14 residues. Germline assignment: CDR1 MNHEY and CDR2 SVGAGI. V lost 8 bases, J lost 6 bases, and 12 bases stayed unmatched. This chain's CDR3 is CASRRGRFFSEAFF. CDR3 bases: TGTGCCAGCCGGAGGGGGCGATTTTTTTCTGAAGCTTTCTTT.

The CDR3 nucleotides are TGCAGCGTTGAAGGGACAGGATTAAGCACCGGGGAGCTGTTTTTT. It specifies CSVEGTGLSTGELFF. The V gene is TRBV29-1, the J gene TRBJ2-2, with TRBD1 identical over 7 bases. Germline values: CDR1 SQVTM, CDR2 ANQGSEA. The J segment lost 4 bases and the V segment lost 1 base, leaving 6 bases of the junction unmatched. This CDR3 region has 15 residues.

This clone was observed a single time. The chain recombines TRBV14 with TRBJ2-1, with 7 positions matching TRBD2. CDR3 size: 14 residues. V shed 5 bases and J 4 bases; nucleotides not matched to a gene: 5. CDR1 is SGHDN and CDR2 is FVKESK in the germline V gene. The CDR3 region has the DNA TGTGCCAGCAGCAGGCTAGCGGATTACAATGAGCAGTTCTTC. Encoded protein: CASSRLADYNEQFF.

The chain recombines TRBV23-1 with TRBJ1-4; weak D call: TRBD1 (5 bases). TRBV23-1 is an ORF for which the function is uncertain. CDR3 size: 13 residues. Trimming shortened V by 1 base and J by 12 bases, and 12 bases separated the two germline ends. CDR3 DNA: TGCGCCAGCAGTCAATTGGGATGGGGGGAACTGTTTTTT. Amino acid sequence: CASSQLGWGELFF.

As to this clone: The sample carries other DNA sequences with the same CDR3. The V call is TRBV7-2, the J call TRBJ1-5, with a weak D call TRBD1 (5 bases). This CDR3 has 14 residues. Germline CDR1 and CDR2: SGHTA and FQGNSA. V lost 3 bases and J 4 bases, leaving 10 bases between the germline ends. This chain's CDR3 is CASSFQGGNQPQHF. The CDR3 nucleotides are TGTGCCAGCAGCTTTCAGGGAGGGAATCAGCCCCAGCATTTT.

The CDR3 reads CASSWRTSRTYNEQFF. For the CDR3, the DNA is TGCGCCAGCAGCTGGAGGACTAGCAGAACCTACAATGAGCAGTTCTTC. The rearrangement links TRBV5-1 to TRBJ2-1, with 8 bases identical to TRBD2. CDR1 is SGHRS and CDR2 is YFSETQ in the germline V gene. Trimming took 3 bases from V and 2 from J; bases not matched to a gene: 7. This CDR3 comprises 16 residues.

The rearrangement uses TRBV7-6 and TRBJ1-1; no reliable D call. The length of the CDR3 is 13 residues. V gave up 5 bases and J gave up 2 bases, with 9 bases separating them. Germline CDR1 is SGHVS and CDR2 is FNYEAQ. CDR3 region: CASSPDYNTEAFF. The CDR3 DNA follows: TGTGCCAGCAGCCCGGACTACAACACTGAAGCTTTCTTT.

The rearrangement joins TRBV7-9 to TRBJ2-7; possible D gene TRBD2, 5 bases. V was shortened by 1 base and J by 1 base, with 11 bases between the two germline ends. The CDR3 has 15 amino acids. Germline CDR1 SEHNR, CDR2 FQNEAQ (reference sequence). The CDR3 DNA sequence: TGTGCCAGCAGCTTAGTGGGCGGGTCATCCTACGAGCAGTACTTC. Translation gives CASSLVGGSSYEQYF.

Comment on this clone: This sample also contains other DNA sequences that code for the same CDR3. This chain uses TRBV5-1 with TRBJ1-1; D not resolved. The CDR3 has 14 amino acids. The ends were cut back, 4 bases at V and 5 bases at J, with 15 bases in the middle. CDR1 is SGHRS, CDR2 YFSETQ, per germline. The CDR3 DNA is TGCGCCAGCAGCCCGAGGGTGGGAGGGACTGAAGCTTTCTTT. Its protein product is CASSPRVGGTEAFF.

Points on this clone: Other DNA sequences in this specimen translate into the identical CDR3. The chain links TRBV11-3 to TRBJ2-3; unclear D gene. Germline CDR1 and CDR2: SGHNT and YENEEA. Trimming shortened V by 4 bases and J by 6 bases, and 5 bases separated the two germline ends. The CDR3 is 11 amino acids. CDR3 coding DNA: TGTGCCAGCAGCTCCGGGGATACGCAGTATTTT. As protein: CASSSGDTQYF.

The rearrangement links TRBV18 to TRBJ1-1, with 11 bases fitting TRBD1. V was pared by 8 bases and J by 5 bases, with 10 bases of the junction left unmatched. In germline, CDR1 is KGHSH, CDR2 LQKENI. The length of the CDR3 is 15 residues. In DNA, the CDR3 is TGTGCCAGCGCTGGGACAGGGGGTTCGGAGACTGAAGCTTTCTTT. Translated: CASAGTGGSETEAFF.